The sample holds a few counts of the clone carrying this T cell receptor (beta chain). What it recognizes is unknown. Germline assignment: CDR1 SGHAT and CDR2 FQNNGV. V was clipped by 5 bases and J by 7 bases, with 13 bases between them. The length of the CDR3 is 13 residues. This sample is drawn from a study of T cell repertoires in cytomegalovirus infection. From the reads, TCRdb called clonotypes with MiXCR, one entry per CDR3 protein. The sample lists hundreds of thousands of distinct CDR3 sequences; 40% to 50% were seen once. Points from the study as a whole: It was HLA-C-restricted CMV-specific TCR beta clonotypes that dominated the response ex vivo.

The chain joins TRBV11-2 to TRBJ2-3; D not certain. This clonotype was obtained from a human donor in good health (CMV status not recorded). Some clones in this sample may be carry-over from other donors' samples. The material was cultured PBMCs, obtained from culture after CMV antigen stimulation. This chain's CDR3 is CASSGQPGNTQYF. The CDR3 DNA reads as TGTGCCAGCAGCGGCCAACCCGGCAATACGCAGTATTTT.